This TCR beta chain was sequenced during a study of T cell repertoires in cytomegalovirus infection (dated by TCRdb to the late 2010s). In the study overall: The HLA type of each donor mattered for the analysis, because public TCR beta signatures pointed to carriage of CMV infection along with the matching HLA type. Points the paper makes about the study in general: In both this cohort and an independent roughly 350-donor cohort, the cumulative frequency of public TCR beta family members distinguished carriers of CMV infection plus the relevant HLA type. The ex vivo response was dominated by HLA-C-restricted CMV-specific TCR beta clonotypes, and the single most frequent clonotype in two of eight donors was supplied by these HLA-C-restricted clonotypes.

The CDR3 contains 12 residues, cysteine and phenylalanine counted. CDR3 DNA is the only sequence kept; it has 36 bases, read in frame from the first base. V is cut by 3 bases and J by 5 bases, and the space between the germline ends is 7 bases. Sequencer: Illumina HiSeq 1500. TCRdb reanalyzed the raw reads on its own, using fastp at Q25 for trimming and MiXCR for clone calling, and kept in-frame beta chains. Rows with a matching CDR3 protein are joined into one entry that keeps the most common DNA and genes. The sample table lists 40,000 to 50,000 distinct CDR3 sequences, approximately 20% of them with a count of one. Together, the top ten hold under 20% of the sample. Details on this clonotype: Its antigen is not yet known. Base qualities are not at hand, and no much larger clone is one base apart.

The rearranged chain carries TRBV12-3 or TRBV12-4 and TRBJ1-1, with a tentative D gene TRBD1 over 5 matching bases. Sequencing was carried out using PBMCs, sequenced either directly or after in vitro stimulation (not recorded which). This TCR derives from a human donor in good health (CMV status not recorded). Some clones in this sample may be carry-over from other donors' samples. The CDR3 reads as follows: CASSFGGTEAFF. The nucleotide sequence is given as TGTGCCAGCAGTTTTGGGGGAACTGAAGCTTTCTTT.